This T cell receptor (beta chain) stems from a study of T-cell memory formation after mild COVID-19. Study information: Largely donor-specific TCR clusters were found. Whole-study findings and limits: Day 15 to 85 contractors were CD4/CD8 balanced; later expanders leaned CD4+. The main location of contracting CD4+ clones was CM and EM, and that of contracting CD8+ clones was EMRA.

Trimming pared 4 bases from V and 8 bases from J, leaving 20 bases between. From germline, CDR1 is SGHAT and CDR2 FQNNGV. The CDR3 has 15 amino acids. Employing constant-segment primers, 5'RACE generated TCR alpha and TCR beta cDNA libraries bearing sample barcodes and UMIs. TCRdb ran MiXCR on the 5' RACE reads and lists one entry per CDR3 protein. Among 300,000 to 400,000 distinct CDR3 sequences, around 15% were seen once, and the ten largest hold about a fifth. This clonotype was detected a few times. Its antigen is still unknown. Sequenced: PBMCs or a T cell subset sorted from them (not recorded which). The chain recombines TRBV11-2 with TRBJ1-2, with D hard to call. This receptor was identified in a man aged 18 to 30 who had mild COVID-19 (a few samples of this study predate the infection). Cell type and time point are not known. CDR3 protein: CASSSAAVGVKGYTF. In nucleotides, the CDR3 is TGTGCCAGCAGCTCGGCGGCGGTCGGGGTAAAAGGCTACACCTTC.